Listed below are T cell receptor beta chains from one sample, sequenced in a study of blood T cell repertoires in COVID-19. Data came from immunoSEQ multiplex PCR; TCRdb stores just in-frame clones and leaves some out. Of over 85,000 clones in the sample, 87% are singletons; the top ten hold approximately 4.4%. Sample: peripheral blood. These receptors came from a woman over 75 with acute or convalescent COVID-19. Each CDR3 is given with its conserved first and last residue. A D gene is named only where the DNA matches it firmly. Part of the rows lack a size; the others show once, few, many or a class for expanded clones.

clone_size,v_call,d_call,j_call,cdr3_nt,cdr3_aa
NA,TRBV11-2,TRBD2,TRBJ2-7,TGTGCCAGCAGCTTAGATCAGGGCGGGAGAGAATCCTACGAGCAGTACTTC,CASSLDQGGRESYEQYF
NA,TRBV5-1,NA,TRBJ1-2,TGCGCCAGCAGCATTGGCGACAGTAACTATGGCTACACCTTC,CASSIGDSNYGYTF
NA,TRBV21-1,NA,TRBJ2-3,TGTGCCAGCAGCATAATCCTAAGCACAGATACGCAGTATTTT,CASSIILSTDTQYF
NA,TRBV7-2,NA,TRBJ1-2,TGTGCCAGCAGCTTAGTTCGGGAAAGCTATGGCTACACCTTC,CASSLVRESYGYTF
NA,TRBV19,NA,TRBJ2-2,TGTGCCAGTAGCCGGGACATCACCGGGGAGCTGTTTTTT,CASSRDITGELFF
NA,TRBV3-1/TRBV3-2,TRBD1,TRBJ2-4,TGTGCCAGCAGCCACTACAGGGGAGATGGTGGAAACATTCAGTACTTC,CASSHYRGDGGNIQYF
NA,TRBV18,NA,TRBJ2-2,TGTGCCAGCTCACCACTCCGGTCCGGGGAGCTGTTTTTT,CASSPLRSGELFF
NA,TRBV4-1,TRBD2,TRBJ2-7,TGCGCCAGCAGCCACCAGACGGGGGGGGCCCCCTACGAGCAGTACTTC,CASSHQTGGAPYEQYF
NA,TRBV4-3,NA,TRBJ1-4,TGCGCCAGCAGCCAAGGTGGGGAGGGTGAAAAACTGTTTTTT,CASSQGGEGEKLFF
NA,TRBV2,TRBD2,TRBJ2-3,TGTGCCACGATACTAGCGGGGGCTGCAGATACGCAGTATTTT,CATILAGAADTQYF
NA,TRBV7-3,NA,TRBJ1-2,TGTGCCAGCAGCCTCGATGCAGGGGTTGGCGGTGGCTACACCTTC,CASSLDAGVGGGYTF
NA,TRBV10-3,NA,TRBJ2-7,TGTGCCACCTCTGGCGGATACGAGCAGTACTTC,CATSGGYEQYF
NA,TRBV6-5,TRBD1,TRBJ1-1,TGTGCCAGCAGAGATACAGGGGGCGGGTTAACTGAAGCTTTCTTT,CASRDTGGGLTEAFF
NA,TRBV3-1/TRBV3-2,TRBD1,TRBJ1-2,TGTGCCAGCAGCCGACAGGGCGGCGACTATGGCTACACCTTC,CASSRQGGDYGYTF
NA,TRBV28,TRBD1,TRBJ2-4,TGTGCCAGCAACCTACAGGGGGCACAAAACATTCAGTACTTC,CASNLQGAQNIQYF
NA,TRBV5-1,TRBD2,TRBJ2-1,TGCGCCAGCAGCCCGGACCCATCTAGCGGGAGCAATGAGCAGTTCTTC,CASSPDPSSGSNEQFF
NA,TRBV7-3,TRBD2,TRBJ2-1,TGTGCCAGCAGCTTAAACGTGGGGACTAGCGGGAATGAGCAGTTCTTC,CASSLNVGTSGNEQFF
NA,TRBV6-5,NA,TRBJ2-1,TGTGCCAGCAGTTACTCTGCGCAGGGTATTTACAATGAGCAGTTCTTC,CASSYSAQGIYNEQFF
NA,TRBV7-2,TRBD1,TRBJ2-7,TGTGCCAGCAGCTTAGACGGGACAGGGGTCCACGAGCAGTACTTC,CASSLDGTGVHEQYF
NA,TRBV10-3,NA,TRBJ1-2,TGTGCCATCAGTGAATTGGGCGTCGTGGACTATGGCTACACCTTC,CAISELGVVDYGYTF
NA,TRBV9,TRBD1,TRBJ2-2,TGTGCCAGCACCCTGACAGGGGGAACCGGGGAGCTGTTTTTT,CASTLTGGTGELFF
NA,TRBV9,NA,TRBJ2-2,TGTGCCAGCAGCAAGGGACAGAACACCGGGGAGCTGTTTTTT,CASSKGQNTGELFF
NA,TRBV7-9,TRBD1,TRBJ1-2,TGTGCCAGCAGATTTTTACAAGGACAGGTACTTTTCGACTATGGCTACACCTTC,CASRFLQGQVLFDYGYTF
NA,TRBV5-8,TRBD2,TRBJ2-4,TGTGCCAGCAGCATCGGGACTAGCGGTAAAAACATTCAGTACTTC,CASSIGTSGKNIQYF
NA,TRBV7-3,NA,TRBJ2-3,TGTGCCAGCAGCTTACGCGGGGACAGCACAGATACGCAGTATTTT,CASSLRGDSTDTQYF
NA,TRBV7-2,TRBD2,TRBJ2-3,TGTGCCAGCAGCTTATTAGCGGGCCCCAGCACAGATACGCAGTATTTT,CASSLLAGPSTDTQYF
NA,TRBV12-3/TRBV12-4,TRBD1,TRBJ1-1,TGTGCCAGCAGTCCCAGACAGGGGAGAGCTTTCTTT,CASSPRQGRAFF
NA,TRBV2,NA,TRBJ1-6,TGTGCCAGCAGTGAAGTAGGGGTTGGTAATTCACCCCTCCACTTT,CASSEVGVGNSPLHF
NA,TRBV2,NA,TRBJ1-2,TGTGCCAGCACGCGCAACTATGGCTACACCTTC,CASTRNYGYTF
NA,TRBV27,TRBD1,TRBJ1-1,TGTGCCAGCAGGATTCTGGGACAGGGAGATACTGAAGCTTTCTTT,CASRILGQGDTEAFF
NA,TRBV11-2,NA,TRBJ2-7,TGTGCCAGCAGCCTGCGGGACCTATTCTCATCCGAGCAGTACTTC,CASSLRDLFSSEQYF
NA,TRBV5-1,NA,TRBJ2-7,TGCGCCAGCAGCCCCGAGGGCGACTCCTACGAGCAGTACTTC,CASSPEGDSYEQYF
few,TRBV7-2,NA,TRBJ2-7,TGTGCCAGCAGCTTAACGACCGCGGCCCCCTACGAGCAGTACTTC,CASSLTTAAPYEQYF
NA,TRBV18,NA,TRBJ1-2,TGTGCCAGCTCACCAATCGTCCGGGATCGGCTGTCCTATGGCTACACCTTC,CASSPIVRDRLSYGYTF
NA,TRBV7-6,TRBD2,TRBJ2-3,TGTGCCAGCAGCTCGCCGGGACTAGCGAAGGGGACAGATACGCAGTATTTT,CASSSPGLAKGTDTQYF
NA,TRBV5-6,TRBD2,TRBJ2-1,TGTGCCAGCAGCTCCCCCCTCGAGGGGAGCGGGGTCTACAATGAGCAGTTCTTC,CASSSPLEGSGVYNEQFF
NA,TRBV5-1,NA,TRBJ2-7,TGCGCCAGCAGCTCCACCGCCGGTTCCTACGAGCAGTACTTC,CASSSTAGSYEQYF
NA,TRBV7-8,TRBD1,TRBJ1-2,TGTGCCAGCAGCCGGGACAGGGAGCTCTATGGCTACACCTTC,CASSRDRELYGYTF
NA,TRBV7-9,TRBD2,TRBJ2-5,TGTGCCAGCAGCTTAGATGCTAGCGGGGTCGGGACCCAGTACTTC,CASSLDASGVGTQYF
NA,TRBV6-1,NA,TRBJ1-1,TGTGCCAGCAGTCAAGCCGCCGTTCAACGGACTGAAGCTTTCTTT,CASSQAAVQRTEAFF
once,TRBV6-5,TRBD1,TRBJ1-2,TGTGCCGCCTCCCCGGACAGGGCACACTATGGCTACACCTTC,CAASPDRAHYGYTF
NA,TRBV6-5,NA,TRBJ2-7,TGTGCCAGCAGCGCCGGGACTTACACCTACGAGCAGTACTTC,CASSAGTYTYEQYF
NA,TRBV5-1,TRBD2,TRBJ2-1,TGCGCCAGCAGCTTGGTAGCGGGGGGTGACAATGAGCAGTTCTTC,CASSLVAGGDNEQFF
NA,TRBV7-3,NA,TRBJ1-2,TGTGCCAGCAGCTTACTGGGGGGTCCGGACTATGGCTACACCTTC,CASSLLGGPDYGYTF
NA,TRBV11-2,NA,TRBJ2-1,TGTGCCAGCAGCCCCCGAACGGGGTTTAGCACCTACAATGAGCAGTTCTTC,CASSPRTGFSTYNEQFF
NA,TRBV20-1,NA,TRBJ1-3,TGCAGTTTATTGTCTGGAAACACCATATATTTT,CSLLSGNTIYF
NA,TRBV7-9,TRBD2,TRBJ2-1,TGTGCCAGCAGCCCAATGGGGCTAGCGGGAAACAATGAGCAGTTCTTC,CASSPMGLAGNNEQFF
once,TRBV19,NA,TRBJ2-3,TGTGCCAGTAGTACCAGGGCAGATACGCAGTATTTT,CASSTRADTQYF
NA,TRBV18,TRBD2,TRBJ2-7,TGTGCCAGCTCAGAGGGACTATCGGGCGAGCAGTACTTC,CASSEGLSGEQYF
NA,TRBV19,NA,TRBJ2-1,TGTGCCAGTAGTATAAAAGGGCTGGGGAGCTCCTACAATGAGCAGTTCTTC,CASSIKGLGSSYNEQFF
NA,TRBV5-1,TRBD2,TRBJ2-1,TGCGCCAGCAGCTTGGTAACTAGCGGGAGCTTAAATGAGCAGTTCTTC,CASSLVTSGSLNEQFF
few,TRBV5-1,TRBD2,TRBJ2-7,TGCGCCAGCAGCCTGGCGACTAGCGGGAGCTTTCGCGAGCAGTACTTC,CASSLATSGSFREQYF
NA,TRBV19,TRBD2,TRBJ2-3,TGTGCCAGTAGTCCCCTTCGCGGGGGGAAAGATACGCAGTATTTT,CASSPLRGGKDTQYF
NA,TRBV2,TRBD2,TRBJ2-1,TGTGCCAGCAGTCCGACTAGCGGGAGTAGGTACAATGAGCAGTTCTTC,CASSPTSGSRYNEQFF
NA,TRBV19,TRBD2,TRBJ2-3,TGTGCCAGTACCCCTAGCGGGAGATTGGCAGATACGCAGTATTTT,CASTPSGRLADTQYF